The T cell receptor beta chain described here comes from a study of T cell responses to AZD1222 COVID-19 vaccine. General study points: Seropositive at baseline were only a handful of AZD1222 recipients.

Points on this clone: Its antigen is still unknown.

The CDR3 covers 15 residues. CDR1 is SNHLY, CDR2 FYNNEI, per germline. The ends lost 6 bases at V and 4 bases at J; junction bases unmatched: 11. Libraries were prepared by immunoSEQ multiplex PCR; TCRdb keeps only in-frame clonotypes and omits some of them. The sample lists around 120,000 clones; about 91% were seen once. This clonotype was obtained from an adult in good health. The chain combines TRBV2 with TRBJ1-1; 7 bases line up with TRBD1. This material consisted of peripheral blood, taken on day 0 of AZD1222 vaccination. CDR3 sequence (DNA): TGTGCCAGCAGCCGGACAGGCCTCGAGAGCACTGAAGCTTTCTTT. This gives the protein CASSRTGLESTEAFF.